These T cell receptor beta chains were read from a single sample in a study of T cell responses to AZD1222 COVID-19 vaccine. Only in-frame clones appear in the TCRdb table, and some are missing; sequencing was by immunoSEQ multiplex PCR. The data hold around 91,000 clones, with about 88% observed a single time. Sample: peripheral blood, taken on day 0 of AZD1222 vaccination. Receptors were obtained from an adult in good health. Both conserved end residues are part of each CDR3. A D gene is named only where the DNA matches it firmly. Some rows mark clone size as missing; the rest say once, few, many or name a class of expanded clone.

j_call | clone_size | cdr3_length | v_call | d_call | cdr3_aa | cdr3_nt
TRBJ2-6 | NA | 17 | TRBV19 | TRBD2 | CASSLAGGTLRANVLTF | TGTGCCAGTAGTCTAGCGGGAGGGACGCTGCGGGCCAACGTCCTGACTTTC
TRBJ2-1 | NA | 14 | TRBV7-2 | NA | CASSLAGTADRQFF | TGTGCCAGCAGCTTAGCGGGGACGGCCGATCGGCAGTTCTTC
TRBJ1-2 | NA | 15 | TRBV9 | NA | CASSSAGIKGYGYTF | TGTGCCAGCAGCTCGGCCGGGATTAAGGGCTATGGCTACACCTTC
TRBJ1-1 | once | 13 | TRBV5-1 | NA | CASSLDGGTEAFF | TGCGCCAGCAGCTTGGACGGAGGGACTGAAGCTTTCTTT
TRBJ1-2 | NA | 12 | TRBV2 | NA | CASTPHRDPIVF | TGTGCCAGCACCCCACACAGGGACCCCATCGTCTTC
TRBJ2-3 | NA | 15 | TRBV5-1 | TRBD2 | CASKTGLAGVDTQYF | TGCGCCAGCAAGACGGGACTAGCGGGAGTGGATACGCAGTATTTT
TRBJ1-4 | NA | 13 | TRBV6-2/TRBV6-3 | NA | CASSSLRGTELFF | TGTGCCAGCAGTTCTCTACGCGGGACGGAACTGTTTTTT
TRBJ2-3 | NA | 12 | TRBV12-3/TRBV12-4 | NA | CASSFSTDTQYF | TGTGCCAGCAGTTTTAGCACAGATACGCAGTATTTT
TRBJ2-1 | NA | 15 | TRBV5-1 | TRBD2 | CASSLESGSMNEQFF | TGCGCCAGCAGCTTGGAAAGCGGGAGCATGAATGAGCAGTTCTTC
TRBJ2-7 | NA | 14 | TRBV29-1 | TRBD1 | CSVRSGTGGYEQYF | TGCAGCGTCCGGTCCGGGACAGGGGGCTACGAGCAGTACTTC
TRBJ2-3 | NA | 18 | TRBV13 | TRBD2 | CASRPLAGGPLGTDTQYF | TGTGCCAGCAGACCATTAGCGGGGGGGCCTCTTGGCACAGATACGCAGTATTTT